This T cell receptor beta chain originates from a study of cytomegalovirus exposure and HLA in healthy donors (dated 2017 in TCRdb). About the full investigation: An earlier analysis of approximately 590 of the donors reported more than 250 Gb of sequence data and 117 million unique TCR beta sequences from 150 million to 200 million T cells. Roughly 300 gigabases of sequencing data and roughly 81 million unique TCR sequences made up an early release that covered about 640 HLA-typed donors. Rather than using new phenotypic data, the later analysis identified candidate immune exposures from TCR beta sequences and from how often those sequences occurred across donors. Roughly 5 DR-DQ haplotypes were handled as single units for association and clustering because linkage in the cohort was strong. Donor age, sex, ethnicity and CMV serostatus were collected together with the repertoire data. To predict cytomegalovirus infection status, the study brought together high-throughput TCR immunosequencing, statistical association of individual TCRs with disease status, and machine learning. A separate validation cohort of approximately 130 different subjects was used in addition to the approximately 640-subject first cohort. Among some 400 genotyped donors of the cohort, an average of approximately 200,000 unique TCR beta nucleotide sequences was sequenced per donor, of which roughly 17% were non-productive. Of the approximately 400 genotyped donors, 65% to 90% were placed in the genetic ancestry cluster associated with self-reported Caucasian donors. The study profiled the T cell repertoires of hundreds of subjects by immunosequencing and related them to cytomegalovirus serostatus. All discovery cohort repertoires had been generated using a single sequencing platform. In an earlier analysis of 587 of the donors, high-throughput TCR beta sequencing was used to judge whether each TCR beta V gene segment behaved as functional or pseudogenic. In a later analysis, previously published TCR beta repertoires from several hundred donors were re-analyzed and high-resolution HLA genotyping was added so that TCR occurrence patterns could be studied. A later genetic analysis took genome-wide SNP genotypes for 398 of the 666 donors and used that subset as a discovery cohort. The aim of the study was to test whether cataloging public T cell receptors could identify signatures of past pathogen exposure. Both class I and class II loci were covered by HLA typing, at four-digit resolution. The number of donors typed differed by locus, with 629-630 for A, B, C, DRB1 and DQB1, around 500 for DQA1, over 600 for DPA1, and under 490 for DPB1. Overall study results and their limits: In vitro tests confirmed that three of the cytomegalovirus-associated TCR beta chains recognize cytomegalovirus antigens. A further reported finding was that TCR beta sequences accurately predicted the HLA-A and HLA-B alleles for most subjects in the first cohort. In an earlier analysis of some 640 of the donors, most TCR beta V segments were observed in productive rearrangements about 87% or about 30% of the time, broadly matching IMGT annotations. Most CMV-associated TCR beta chains appeared to be HLA-restricted in a later analysis, and the HLA associations seemed to be driven largely by CMV exposure. HLA typing was unavailable for some donors at each locus, so association tests used only the typed subset. A later analysis found that HLA-associated TCR beta chains were more clonally expanded and had lower generation probabilities than equally common non-associated chains. Linkage disequilibrium might explain the correlated functional status among segregating V segments, but an unknown experimental factor could not be excluded. A group of highly shared sequence variants was considered likely to be a technical artifact of the sequencing pipeline. The presence/absence analyses assumed that sequencing depth was roughly uniform across donors, and that assumption may not be true. Around 16 rarely observed V segments, including chromosome 9 orphons, were excluded from the earlier analysis of about 600 of the donors because counts were too low. This cohort had only TCR beta chains sequenced, and the lack of alpha or paired-chain data limited which features could be detected. In the study, approximately 160 TCR beta chains were listed as associated with cytomegalovirus. When HLA alleles, especially DR and DQ, strongly co-occurred, TCR associations were difficult to assign to individual alleles. Some IMGT-functional V segments, including TRBV6-2 and TRBV6-3, could not be distinguished by the 87-base-pair reads and were therefore excluded. In a later analysis, TCR association rates were found to vary across HLA loci, with the most associated TCRs seen for DRB1 alleles and the fewest for HLA-C alleles. The authors suggested that the approach could potentially be extended to other disease states and immunological phenotypes. V-gene and J-gene trimming of TCR beta chains was associated with a missense DCLRE1C variant in a later genetic analysis, and the association was replicated in an independent cohort. Compared with the roughly 700-donor mean, donors in an Asian-associated ancestry cluster had fewer N-insertions in productive TCRs, according to a later genetic analysis. The only immune exposure information available for the cohort was CMV serostatus. Cytomegalovirus status was reported to be diagnosed by the classifier with high specificity and sensitivity in both the original and validation cohorts. Across donors, most TCR sequences were observed very rarely, whereas some public TCRs were present in many individuals. Specific HLA alleles were associated with about 17,000 TCR beta sequences at a false discovery rate of 0.05 in a later analysis. In a later analysis, several top co-occurrence clusters were reported to appear linked to parvovirus B19, influenza, CMV and Epstein-Barr virus.

The library was obtained by the immunoSEQ multiplex PCR assay. The multiplex PCR relied on a mix of 60 forward primers for TCR Vbeta segments and 13 reverse primers for TCR Jbeta segments. The CDR3 region of rearranged TCR beta genes was amplified from genomic DNA by a multiplex PCR assay. The Illumina HiSeq System was used to sequence the amplified TCR beta libraries as 87-base-pair reads. The study's processing was this. A later analysis counted approximately 84 million unique TCR beta chains across the 550 to 800 repertoires, and 9 million to 14 million of these chains were shared by at least two donors. To remove PCR and sequencing errors, raw reads were error-corrected and collapsed into unique sequences using a nearest-neighbor algorithm that merged closely related sequences. Alignment of CDR3 sequences to IMGT reference sequences was used to assign V, D and J gene segments. For a sequence to be retained, at least a six-nucleotide match to both a V gene segment and a J gene segment was required. A rearrangement was called productive if the CDR3 had no stop codons and remained in frame with V and J, and every other rearrangement was called non-productive. CDR3 was defined according to IMGT convention as the region running from the second conserved V-encoded cysteine to the conserved J-encoded phenylalanine. The earlier analysis of 500 to 600 of the donors excluded sequences that lacked an unambiguous match to a single V gene segment. An earlier analysis of over 450 of the donors classified V segments as functional when productive rearrangements were above 56.7% and as segregating when the standard deviation between donors was above 5%. A statistical classification framework was built to diagnose cytomegalovirus status from the catalog of TCR beta chain sequences. In a later analysis, V and J genes were assigned by comparing TCR nucleotide sequences against IMGT/GENE-DB human TR gene sequences. The TCRdist pipeline was used in a later analysis to assign CDR3 sequences and most-parsimonious VDJ recombination scenarios. A later analysis defined each TCR beta chain by its CDR3 amino acid sequence plus V-gene family, and excluded reads lacking a unique V-gene family. In a later analysis, fewer than 650 highly shared, low-generation-probability nucleotide sequences were removed to address suspected cross-contamination and a sequencing artifact. In a later analysis, a clonal expansion index was calculated for each public chain from normalized within-repertoire ranks of inferred template counts. In a later analysis, generation probabilities were computed with a VDJ recombination model fitted to out-of-frame rearrangements, and the resulting probabilities were checked against IGoR. A later analysis scored TCR-TCR, TCR-HLA and TCR-CMV co-occurrence with hypergeometric tests, applying a repertoire-size bias correction to TCR pairs. To estimate false discovery rates, a later analysis permuted the HLA or CMV assignments 20 times. In a later analysis, co-occurring TCRs were grouped with DBSCAN, and TCRdist sequence similarity was added when clustering was performed within HLA-allele-positive subsets. Repertoires with fewer than 30,000 or more than 120,000 public chains, plus five repertoires with anomalous nucleotide sharing, were excluded from co-occurrence clustering. Held by TCRdb, this immuneACCESS table contains in-frame sequences only and omits some clones. Under half of the omission traces to an unresolved V gene where checked; the cause of the rest is unknown. V and J calls and clone size are those listed in that table; D and trimming were worked out from the DNA. The sample table holds 150,000 to 250,000 clones. The ten most abundant clones make up approximately 0.74% of the sample.

V is trimmed back by 7 bases and J by 3 bases, and the junction contains 4 bases that no gene match accounts for. The germline V gene yields SNHLY for CDR1 and FYNNEI for CDR2. The CDR3 starts with the cysteine, ends with the phenylalanine, and has 13 residues. CDR3 DNA only is kept here, 39 bases in frame from base 1. With respect to this clone: Its antigen remains undetermined.

The cohort consisted of hundreds of healthy bone marrow donors. All cohort members were sampled while nominally healthy, although unrecorded immune exposures were likely present. The donor tested CMV seronegative and was one of the 352 seronegative cohort members. A peripheral blood sample was provided by each donor, and peripheral blood mononuclear cells were used for TCR beta sequencing. Genomic DNA extraction from the blood cell samples was performed with the Qiagen DNeasy Blood Extraction Kit. Sequenced material: PBMCs. The sequence joins TRBV2 to TRBJ2-3, with 7 bases matching TRBD2. The clonotype originates from a boy between 5 and 17 years old in good health and CMV-seronegative. The nucleotide sequence reads as follows: TGTGCCAGCATGGGGGGGAGTACAGATACGCAGTATTTT. This gives the protein CASMGGSTDTQYF.